This T cell receptor beta chain emerged from a study of vaccination effects on CD4 cells after COVID-19 (dated by TCRdb to 2022 to 2024). Context from the whole study: Across the study, the median time from the second dose to post-vaccine sampling was 72 days (range 14 to 241). Cultures from other donors in the study were sequenced using the Oncomine TCR Beta short-read assay on an Illumina iSeq 100. SARS-CoV-2 spike-specific CD4+ TCR repertoires were compared before and after mRNA vaccination in COVID-19 convalescent patients and in infection-naive vaccine recipients. A total of over nine COVID-19 convalescent patients and a few SARS-CoV-2-naive healthy vaccine recipients were included in the full study. Broader findings and caveats from the paper: Among healthy vaccine recipients, nearly all vaccine-induced clones were SARS-CoV-2 mono-reactive, and only 1 of 255 was cross-reactive with common cold coronaviruses. Both infection-induced and vaccine-induced clones contracted markedly at late post-vaccination timepoints, which is consistent with waning T cell responses. The study was limited by a small number of convalescent patients and lacked early post-infection timepoints.

In the ViraFEST assay, PBMC were stimulated with viral peptide pools, and antigen-specific CD4+ T cell clonotypes were then identified by expansion using TCR sequencing. After less than 13 days of culture, CD4+ T cells were isolated with the EasySep CD4+ T cell isolation kit. Each participant got two doses of an mRNA SARS-CoV-2 vaccine, either BNT162b2 or mRNA-1273. The absence of prior SARS-CoV-2 infection in healthy vaccine recipients was confirmed by negative nucleocapsid antibodies before and after vaccination. About 2 million PBMC per well were cultured in IMDM with around 5% human AB serum, 9 to 10 IU/ml IL-2 and gentamicin, plus 10 ug/ml peptides. On days 3 and 7, half of the culture medium was replaced with fresh IL-2-containing medium. Each peptide stimulation condition was cultured in triplicate wells unless otherwise noted. Using Ficoll-Paque Plus gradient centrifugation, PBMC were separated from whole blood and then either used fresh or cryopreserved at -140C. Overlapping peptide pools spanned the spike proteins of SARS-CoV-2 and the common cold coronaviruses HCoV-NL63, HCoV-OC43 and HCoV-229E. The QIAamp micro DNA kit was used to extract genomic DNA from the cultured CD4+ T cells.

Library preparation used the immunoSEQ multiplex PCR assay. DNA from the cultured, isolated CD4+ T cells was subjected to TCR beta CDR3 sequencing. The paper's processing steps were these. The analysis removed non-productive TCR sequences, trimmed reads to the CDR3 region, and retained only CDR3s that were 7 or more amino acids long. Antigen-specific clonotypes were identified with the MANAFEST web app by comparing expansion in peptide wells against reference cultures. To count as positive, a clone had to show expansion at FDR<0.05 compared with the reference and with all other wells, an odds ratio above 5, and a frequency above 0.1% in two replicate wells. A clonotype was defined as cross-reactive if the clonotype was significantly expanded both in SARS-CoV-2 spike wells and in at least one common cold coronavirus spike condition. CDR3 similarity was assessed by Levenshtein distance with the stringdist R package, and unrooted trees were built with ape in R 3.6.1. Imported from immuneACCESS, the table was reduced by TCRdb to in-frame sequences with V and J called. These copies leave out some clones; in studies compared against another copy, an unresolved V gene accounts for under half, and the cause of the remainder is not known. Clone size and V and J calls were adopted from that table, with D and trimming inferred from the DNA. The sample records approximately 17,000 clones, approximately 70% of which are singletons. Approximately 10% of the sample rests with the top ten.

As regards this clone: The clone's antigen remains unknown. It has no much larger one-base neighbor in the sample; base qualities were not kept.

Cut back by 3 bases and 5 bases, the V and J ends lie 11 bases apart. The CDR3 goes from the cysteine to the phenylalanine over 15 residues. The DNA shown is the 45-base CDR3, in frame from base 1. Via the germline V gene (reference sequence), CDR1 is LNHDA and CDR2 SQIVND. The source material was CD4+ T cells from PBMCs cultured with SARS-CoV-2 spike peptides, sampled after COVID-19 vaccination. In the paper's terms, the cell subset or site label means: SARS-CoV-2 spike overlapping peptide pool stimulation. The receptor was isolated from a human donor who received a COVID-19 vaccine. The rearrangement joined TRBV19 to TRBJ1-6; the D gene is possibly TRBD1, with 5 bases matching. The sequenced DNA is TGTGCCAGTAGTATCCAGGACACCAATAATTCACCCCTCCACTTT. Its protein is CASSIQDTNNSPLHF. The CDR3, completed at both ends by the reference TRBV19 and TRBJ1-6 genes, gives the full variable domain DGGITQSPKYLFRKEGQNVTLSCEQNLNHDAMYWYRQDPGQGLRLIYYSQIVNDFQKGDIAEGYSVSREKKESFPLTVTSAQKNPTAFYLCASSIQDTNNSPLHFGNGTRLTVT.